Presented here are 19 T cell receptor beta chains from one specimen sequenced in a study of graft-versus-host responses after intestinal transplantation. Data came from immunoSEQ multiplex PCR; TCRdb stores just in-frame clones and leaves some out. The profile shows 90,000 to 100,000 clones, roughly 82% of them singletons. The material sequenced was PBMCs, taken 255 days after intestinal transplant. The receptors come from a human patient who received an intestinal transplant, so some T cells may come from the graft donor.

The chain joins TRBV5-5 to TRBJ2-5, with 10 bases fitting TRBD1. The CDR3 totals 16 residues. The junction had 5 bases not matched to a gene; V was cut back by 0 bases and J by 3 bases. Germline assignment: CDR1 SGHKS and CDR2 YYEKEE (reference sequence). CDR3 region: CASSLAPGTGEETQYF. DNA for the CDR3: TGTGCCAGCAGCTTGGCTCCCGGGACAGGGGAAGAGACCCAGTACTTC.

The CDR3 sequence is CASSLYRGGDTGELFF. The CDR3 nucleotides read TGTGCCAGCAGCTTATATAGAGGGGGTGACACCGGGGAGCTGTTTTTT. The V gene is TRBV5-8, the J gene TRBJ2-2, with D perhaps matching TRBD1 (6 bases). Germline V gives CDR1 SGHTS, CDR2 YDEGEE. This CDR3 has 16 amino acids. Trimming left V 2 bases short and J 3 bases short, with 14 bases between.

This clone was observed once. The V gene is TRBV6-6, the J gene TRBJ1-2, with D unresolved. The CDR3 covers 14 residues. Germline assignment: CDR1 MNHNY and CDR2 SVGAGI (reference sequence). Between the trimmed V and J ends, which lost 2 bases and 0 bases, there was a span of 7 bases. The CDR3 loop is CASSYAAANYGYTF. DNA of the CDR3: TGTGCCAGCAGTTACGCGGCAGCTAACTATGGCTACACCTTC.

CDR3 amino acids: CASGSGYEQYF. The CDR3 DNA sequence: TGTGCCAGCGGAAGTGGTTACGAGCAGTACTTC. The chain couples TRBV7-8 to TRBJ2-7; D gene ambiguous. Germline V gives CDR1 SGHVS, CDR2 FQNEAQ. The V and J ends lost 8 bases and 4 bases respectively, with 9 bases between them. The CDR3 loop spans 11 amino acids. Full variable domain (outside the CDR3, taken from reference TRBV7-8 and TRBJ2-7): GAGVSQSPRYKVAKRGQDVALRCDPISGHVSLFWYQQALGQGPEFLTYFQNEAQLDKSGLPSDRFFAERPEGSVSTLKIQRTQQEDSAVYLCASGSGYEQYFGPGTRLTVT.

The rearrangement uses TRBV10-3 and TRBJ1-1; 7 bases are shared with TRBD1. Germline V lookup: CDR1 ENHRY, CDR2 SYGVKD. CDR3 length: 13 residues. Trimming removed 6 bases from V and 5 bases from J; junction bases left unmatched: 6. The CDR3 is CAIRETGETEAFF. As DNA, the CDR3 is TGTGCCATCAGGGAAACAGGGGAAACTGAAGCTTTCTTT.

This clone has just a few counts. This chain connects TRBV5-8 to TRBJ1-3; D is possibly TRBD1 (6 bases). This CDR3 has 15 amino acids. Germline V CDR1 and CDR2: SGHTS, YDEGEE. The germline V and J ends were trimmed by 4 bases and 1 base, with 12 bases remaining between them. CDR3: CASSRTRGSGNTIYF. CDR3 coding DNA: TGTGCCAGCAGCCGGACCAGGGGATCTGGAAACACCATATATTTT.

This chain links TRBV7-9 with TRBJ2-7, with TRBD2 matching over 7 bases. The CDR3 has 13 amino acids. V lost 3 bases to trimming and J lost 6 bases; unmatched junction nucleotides: 5. Germline CDR1 SEHNR, CDR2 FQNEAQ (reference sequence). The CDR3 sequence: CASSLGGWPEQYV. CDR3 in DNA: TGTGCCAGCAGCTTGGGGGGGTGGCCCGAGCAGTACGTC.

J is TRBJ1-1 and V is TRBV2; D not resolved. V dropped 2 bases and J dropped 1 base, with 5 bases sitting between them. Germline V gene sequence: CDR1 SNHLY, CDR2 FYNNEI. The CDR3 loop spans 13 amino acids. The CDR3 sequence: CASSEPENTEAFF. The CDR3 DNA follows: TGTGCCAGCAGTGAACCGGAGAACACTGAAGCTTTCTTT.

The gene calls are TRBV28 and TRBJ2-6; the match to TRBD1 covers 10 bases. The CDR3 totals 18 residues. Germline loops: CDR1 MDHEN, CDR2 SYDVKM. V lost 5 bases, J lost 2 bases, and 9 bases stayed unmatched. DNA of the CDR3: TGTGCCAGCAGTCCTCGTCCCGGGACAGGGGCTGGGGCCAACGTCCTGACTTTC. This encodes CASSPRPGTGAGANVLTF.

The chain joins TRBV27 to TRBJ2-7; D possibly matches TRBD1 or TRBD2 (7 bases each). V lost 4 bases, J lost 2 bases, and 21 bases lay in between. The CDR3 loop spans 17 amino acids. Germline V gene sequence: CDR1 MNHEY, CDR2 SMNVEV (reference sequence). CDR3 DNA sequence: TGTGCCAGCAGTTACCTAACGCCAGGGGGGGTAACCTACGAGCAGTACTTC. Residues: CASSYLTPGGVTYEQYF.

For the CDR3, the DNA is TGTGCCAGCAGTGACCACCCGGGACAAAATAACTATGGCTACACCTTC. This codes for CASSDHPGQNNYGYTF. The genes are TRBV28 and TRBJ1-2; TRBD1 might be the D (6 bases). Germline V CDR1 and CDR2: MDHEN, SYDVKM. V dropped 5 bases and J dropped 1 base, with 17 bases sitting between them. This CDR3 spans 16 amino acids.

The table lists this clone with a few counts. The chain is built from TRBV2 and TRBJ1-3; D remains ambiguous. Deletions cut 1 base from V and 1 base from J, with 14 bases between. Germline V gives CDR1 SNHLY, CDR2 FYNNEI. The CDR3 has 17 amino acids. The CDR3 DNA reads as TGTGCCAGCAGTGAAGGAGGGTGGCAGGCGTCTGGAAACACCATATATTTT. Protein sequence: CASSEGGWQASGNTIYF. Drawing the rest from reference TRBV2 and TRBJ1-3, the complete variable domain is EPEVTQTPSHQVTQMGQEVILRCVPISNHLYFYWYRQILGQKVEFLVSFYNNEISEKSEIFDDQFSVERPDGSNFTLKIRSTKLEDSAMYFCASSEGGWQASGNTIYFGEGSWLTVV.

This clone was counted between two and nine times. The chain has TRBV6-6 and TRBJ1-5; 9 bases agree with TRBD1. The CDR3 is made up of 16 amino acids. Germline assignment: CDR1 MNHNY and CDR2 SVGAGI (reference sequence). J gave up 6 bases and V 2 bases, and 8 bases lay outside the gene matches. The CDR3 DNA follows: TGTGCCAGCAGTTACCCCCCAGACAGGGGGGGTCAGCCCCAGCATTTT. This codes for CASSYPPDRGGQPQHF.

The gene calls are TRBV5-4 and TRBJ1-2; a possible D gene is TRBD1 (5 bases). Germline V gene data show CDR1 as SGHNT and CDR2 as YYREEE (reference sequence). This CDR3 has 17 amino acids. Between the trimmed V and J ends, which lost 0 bases and 0 bases, there was a span of 15 bases. The CDR3 sequence is CASSLGVGRESNYGYTF. CDR3 nucleotides: TGTGCCAGCAGCTTGGGCGTGGGCAGGGAATCTAACTATGGCTACACCTTC.

The rearrangement joins TRBV5-1 to TRBJ2-1; 7 bases are shared with TRBD1. Looked up from germline, CDR1 is SGHRS and CDR2 is YFSETQ. J gave up 6 bases and V 3 bases, and 6 bases lay outside the gene matches. The CDR3 is made up of 14 amino acids. CDR3 residues: CASSSDRAGNEQFF. CDR3 nucleotide sequence: TGCGCCAGCAGCTCCGACAGGGCCGGCAATGAGCAGTTCTTC.

The chain combines TRBV6-1 with TRBJ1-5; D may be TRBD1 (6 bases). Germline V gives CDR1 MNHNS, CDR2 SASEGT. The CDR3 is 14 residues long. V was shortened by 2 bases and J by 7 bases, with 12 bases between the two germline ends. The CDR3 nucleotides are TGTGCCAGCAGTGAAAGGGGGAGACCACAGCCCCAGCATTTT. It translates to CASSERGRPQPQHF.

V gene TRBV7-9 combines with J gene TRBJ1-1; a weak D match, TRBD1 (6 bases). The CDR3 extends over 17 amino acids. Trimming removed 1 base from V and 0 bases from J, with 15 bases in between. CDR1 and CDR2 (germline): SEHNR, FQNEAQ (reference sequence). This CDR3 reads CASSLEQGYDLNTEAFF. In DNA, the CDR3 is TGTGCCAGCAGCTTAGAACAGGGATATGATTTGAACACTGAAGCTTTCTTT.

The V call is TRBV19, the J call TRBJ1-5; D gene uncertain. The germline gives CDR1 LNHDA, CDR2 SQIVND (reference sequence). The CDR3 is made up of 15 amino acids. The germline V and J ends were trimmed by 1 base and 0 bases, with 7 bases remaining between them. CDR3 in DNA: TGTGCCAGTAGTATAGTTCGGAATAGCAATCAGCCCCAGCATTTT. This translates into CASSIVRNSNQPQHF.

The V and J genes are TRBV5-3 and TRBJ1-2; D perhaps matches TRBD1 (5 bases). TRBV5-3 qualifies as an ORF whose function is uncertain. This CDR3 is built from 13 residues. V was clipped by 5 bases and J by 5 bases, with 13 bases between them. The CDR3 DNA sequence: TGTGCCAGAAGTTCCGGGACGGCTTATGGCTACACCTTC. Amino acids: CARSSGTAYGYTF.